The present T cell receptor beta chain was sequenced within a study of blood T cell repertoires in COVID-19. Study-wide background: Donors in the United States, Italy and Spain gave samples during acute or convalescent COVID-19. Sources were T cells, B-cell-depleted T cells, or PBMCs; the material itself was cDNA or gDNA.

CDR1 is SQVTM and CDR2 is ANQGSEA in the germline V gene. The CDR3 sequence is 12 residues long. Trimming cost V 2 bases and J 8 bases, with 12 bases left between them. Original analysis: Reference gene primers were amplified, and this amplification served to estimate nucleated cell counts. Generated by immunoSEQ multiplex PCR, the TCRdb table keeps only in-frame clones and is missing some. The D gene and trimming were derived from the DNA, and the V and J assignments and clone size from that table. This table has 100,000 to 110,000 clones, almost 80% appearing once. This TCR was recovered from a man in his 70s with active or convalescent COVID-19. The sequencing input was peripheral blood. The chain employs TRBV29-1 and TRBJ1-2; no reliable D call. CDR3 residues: CSVESRGEGYTF. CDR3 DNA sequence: TGCAGCGTTGAATCCCGGGGAGAGGGCTACACCTTC.